A selection of T cell receptor beta chains follows, all from one sample in a study of blood T cell repertoires in COVID-19. Method: immunoSEQ multiplex PCR; TCRdb's copy keeps in-frame clones and lacks some. The sample lists about 130,000 clones, approximately 84% occurring once. The specimen sequenced was peripheral blood. These receptor sequences come from a human donor in a cohort sampled during active COVID-19. Each CDR3 is given with its conserved first and last residue. The D gene is left open where the match is weak. Size is omitted from some rows. Given values are once, few, many or a class for expanded clones.

CDR3aa: CASSSSYGYTF
CDR3nt: TGTGCCAGCAGTTCGAGCTATGGCTACACCTTC
j_gene: TRBJ1-2
d_gene: -
v_gene: TRBV28
len: 11
abundance: -

CDR3aa: CASSIRQGLRTKNIQYF
CDR3nt: TGTGCCAGTAGCATCCGACAGGGTCTTAGAACCAAAAACATTCAGTACTTC
j_gene: TRBJ2-4
d_gene: TRBD1
v_gene: TRBV19
len: 17
abundance: -

CDR3aa: CASRYQGTEQYF
CDR3nt: TGTGCCAGCAGGTATCAGGGAACCGAGCAGTACTTC
j_gene: TRBJ2-7
d_gene: -
v_gene: TRBV28
len: 12
abundance: few

CDR3aa: CASSPGTQSYEQYF
CDR3nt: TGCGCCAGCAGCCCCGGGACTCAATCCTACGAGCAGTACTTC
j_gene: TRBJ2-7
d_gene: -
v_gene: TRBV5-1
len: 14
abundance: -

CDR3aa: CASSLRLAGETSTDTQYF
CDR3nt: TGTGCCAGCAGCTTAAGACTAGCGGGGGAGACTAGCACAGATACGCAGTATTTT
j_gene: TRBJ2-3
d_gene: TRBD2
v_gene: TRBV7-8
len: 18
abundance: -

CDR3aa: CASSSGTGGGEQYF
CDR3nt: TGCGCCAGCAGCTCCGGGACAGGGGGAGGCGAGCAGTACTTC
j_gene: TRBJ2-7
d_gene: TRBD1
v_gene: TRBV5-1
len: 14
abundance: -

CDR3aa: CASSEGAGSYNEQFF
CDR3nt: TGTGCCAGCAGTGAAGGAGCAGGCTCCTACAATGAGCAGTTCTTC
j_gene: TRBJ2-1
d_gene: -
v_gene: TRBV6-1
len: 15
abundance: few

CDR3aa: CATKTGTGQNIQYF
CDR3nt: TGTGCCACAAAGACCGGGACAGGGCAAAACATTCAGTACTTC
j_gene: TRBJ2-4
d_gene: TRBD1
v_gene: TRBV6-5
len: 14
abundance: -

CDR3aa: CASSHVLAGPYNEQFF
CDR3nt: TGTGCCAGCAGCCACGTCCTAGCGGGACCTTACAATGAGCAGTTCTTC
j_gene: TRBJ2-1
d_gene: TRBD2
v_gene: TRBV3-1/TRBV3-2
len: 16
abundance: -

CDR3aa: CASSIGADRNSPLHF
CDR3nt: TGTGCCAGTAGTATAGGTGCGGACAGAAATTCACCCCTCCACTTT
j_gene: TRBJ1-6
d_gene: -
v_gene: TRBV19
len: 15
abundance: -

CDR3aa: CASSYRGQYQETQYF
CDR3nt: TGTGCCAGCAGTTACAGGGGACAGTACCAAGAGACCCAGTACTTC
j_gene: TRBJ2-5
d_gene: TRBD1
v_gene: TRBV6-2/TRBV6-3
len: 15
abundance: -

CDR3aa: CATSTNRGLVQETQYF
CDR3nt: TGTGCCACCAGCACCAACAGGGGTTTAGTCCAAGAGACCCAGTACTTC
j_gene: TRBJ2-5
d_gene: TRBD1
v_gene: TRBV15
len: 16
abundance: -

CDR3aa: CASSIGRRGYEQYF
CDR3nt: TGTGCCAGTAGTATCGGTCGGCGGGGGTACGAGCAGTACTTC
j_gene: TRBJ2-7
d_gene: TRBD2
v_gene: TRBV19
len: 14
abundance: -

CDR3aa: CASSLGLAGVTGPHRYNEQFF
CDR3nt: TGCGCCAGCAGCTTGGGACTAGCGGGGGTCACCGGACCGCACCGGTACAATGAGCAGTTCTTC
j_gene: TRBJ2-1
d_gene: TRBD2
v_gene: TRBV5-1
len: 21
abundance: -

CDR3aa: CASSFPGHEKNIQYF
CDR3nt: TGTGCCAGCAGCTTCCCTGGGCACGAGAAAAACATTCAGTACTTC
j_gene: TRBJ2-4
d_gene: -
v_gene: TRBV7-9
len: 15
abundance: -

CDR3aa: CASSQTGDYGYTF
CDR3nt: TGTGCCAGCAGTCAGACAGGGGACTATGGCTACACCTTC
j_gene: TRBJ1-2
d_gene: TRBD1
v_gene: TRBV6-5
len: 13
abundance: -

CDR3aa: CASSLDRASTNEKLFF
CDR3nt: TGTGCCAGCAGCTTGGACAGGGCCTCAACTAATGAAAAACTGTTTTTT
j_gene: TRBJ1-4
d_gene: -
v_gene: TRBV5-4
len: 16
abundance: -

CDR3aa: CASRDRGATNEKLFF
CDR3nt: TGCGCCAGCCGGGACAGGGGCGCAACTAATGAAAAACTGTTTTTT
j_gene: TRBJ1-4
d_gene: TRBD1
v_gene: TRBV4-1
len: 15
abundance: -

CDR3aa: CASDGQGPEAFF
CDR3nt: TGTGCCAGTGACGGACAGGGCCCTGAAGCTTTCTTT
j_gene: TRBJ1-1
d_gene: TRBD1
v_gene: TRBV19
len: 12
abundance: -

CDR3aa: CASSLLGATNEKLFF
CDR3nt: TGTGCCAGCAGTTTATTAGGGGCAACTAATGAAAAACTGTTTTTT
j_gene: TRBJ1-4
d_gene: -
v_gene: TRBV27
len: 15
abundance: -

CDR3aa: CASSQRLAGAYNEQFF
CDR3nt: TGTGCCAGCAGCCAGCGGCTAGCGGGGGCCTACAATGAGCAGTTCTTC
j_gene: TRBJ2-1
d_gene: TRBD2
v_gene: TRBV11-2
len: 16
abundance: -

CDR3aa: CASSSLGTGKADTQYF
CDR3nt: TGTGCCAGCAGCTCCCTAGGGACAGGGAAAGCAGATACGCAGTATTTT
j_gene: TRBJ2-3
d_gene: TRBD1
v_gene: TRBV7-8
len: 16
abundance: few

CDR3aa: CAISEGLAGGGSNEQFF
CDR3nt: TGTGCCATCAGTGAGGGACTAGCGGGGGGCGGGTCCAATGAGCAGTTCTTC
j_gene: TRBJ2-1
d_gene: TRBD2
v_gene: TRBV10-3
len: 17
abundance: -

CDR3aa: CASSDPASGGRGYEQYF
CDR3nt: TGTGCCAGCAGTGACCCCGCCTCAGGGGGCCGAGGGTACGAGCAGTACTTC
j_gene: TRBJ2-7
d_gene: TRBD1
v_gene: TRBV25-1
len: 17
abundance: -

CDR3aa: CASSRQISYEQYF
CDR3nt: TGTGCCAGTAGTCGACAGATCTCCTACGAGCAGTACTTC
j_gene: TRBJ2-7
d_gene: -
v_gene: TRBV19
len: 13
abundance: -

CDR3aa: CASRINVVQGAYEQYF
CDR3nt: TGCGCCAGCAGGATCAACGTCGTGCAGGGCGCCTACGAGCAGTACTTC
j_gene: TRBJ2-7
d_gene: -
v_gene: TRBV4-1
len: 16
abundance: -

CDR3aa: CATSREHREWETQYF
CDR3nt: TGTGCCACCAGCAGAGAGCACAGGGAATGGGAGACCCAGTACTTC
j_gene: TRBJ2-5
d_gene: -
v_gene: TRBV15
len: 15
abundance: -

CDR3aa: CASSKDRGPFNYGYTF
CDR3nt: TGTGCCAGCTCAAAGGACAGGGGGCCATTTAACTATGGCTACACCTTC
j_gene: TRBJ1-2
d_gene: TRBD1
v_gene: TRBV18
len: 16
abundance: -

CDR3aa: CASSYRVNTEAFF
CDR3nt: TGTGCCAGCTCCTACAGGGTGAACACTGAAGCTTTCTTT
j_gene: TRBJ1-1
d_gene: -
v_gene: TRBV7-8
len: 13
abundance: many

CDR3aa: CASSVQTPEGPNEKLFF
CDR3nt: TGTGCCAGCAGTGTCCAGACCCCGGAGGGTCCTAATGAAAAACTGTTTTTT
j_gene: TRBJ1-4
d_gene: -
v_gene: TRBV6-1
len: 17
abundance: -

CDR3aa: CASSQVGRGSTDTQYF
CDR3nt: TGCGCCAGCAGCCAAGTGGGGCGGGGGAGCACAGATACGCAGTATTTT
j_gene: TRBJ2-3
d_gene: TRBD2
v_gene: TRBV4-1
len: 16
abundance: -

CDR3aa: CASRDSSYNEQFF
CDR3nt: TGTGCCAGCCGAGATAGCTCCTACAATGAGCAGTTCTTC
j_gene: TRBJ2-1
d_gene: -
v_gene: TRBV12-3/TRBV12-4
len: 13
abundance: few

CDR3aa: CASSETSGGPGELFF
CDR3nt: TGTGCCAGCAGTGAGACTAGCGGGGGGCCCGGGGAGCTGTTTTTT
j_gene: TRBJ2-2
d_gene: TRBD2
v_gene: TRBV6-1
len: 15
abundance: -

CDR3aa: CASSPYRDTHAEAFF
CDR3nt: TGTGCCAGCAGCCCATACCGGGACACTCACGCTGAAGCTTTCTTT
j_gene: TRBJ1-1
d_gene: -
v_gene: TRBV2
len: 15
abundance: -

CDR3aa: CAIRGGDGHSNQPQHF
CDR3nt: TGTGCCATCCGAGGAGGGGACGGACATAGCAATCAGCCCCAGCATTTT
j_gene: TRBJ1-5
d_gene: -
v_gene: TRBV10-3
len: 16
abundance: -

CDR3aa: CASSEARGGGPRVETQYF
CDR3nt: TGTGCCAGCAGTGAAGCTAGAGGGGGGGGCCCCCGAGTGGAGACCCAGTACTTC
j_gene: TRBJ2-5
d_gene: -
v_gene: TRBV6-1
len: 18
abundance: -

CDR3aa: CASSQIKTSGVGETQYF
CDR3nt: TGTGCCAGCAGCCAAATTAAGACTAGCGGGGTTGGAGAGACCCAGTACTTC
j_gene: TRBJ2-5
d_gene: TRBD2
v_gene: TRBV14
len: 17
abundance: -

CDR3aa: CASSYTLQGLQYF
CDR3nt: TGTGCCAGCAGCTACACCCTACAGGGACTTCAGTACTTC
j_gene: TRBJ2-4
d_gene: -
v_gene: TRBV6-5
len: 13
abundance: -

CDR3aa: CASSPTGGGLTYNEQFF
CDR3nt: TGTGCCAGCAGCCCGACCGGGGGGGGGCTTACCTACAATGAGCAGTTCTTC
j_gene: TRBJ2-1
d_gene: TRBD2
v_gene: TRBV5-6
len: 17
abundance: -

CDR3aa: CASSLASGRTYEQYF
CDR3nt: TGTGCCAGCAGCTTAGCTTCAGGGAGGACCTACGAGCAGTACTTC
j_gene: TRBJ2-7
d_gene: -
v_gene: TRBV7-9
len: 15
abundance: -

CDR3aa: CSVGNSGGIFGTQYF
CDR3nt: TGCAGTGTGGGGAATAGCGGGGGGATTTTCGGGACCCAGTACTTC
j_gene: TRBJ2-5
d_gene: TRBD2
v_gene: TRBV29-1
len: 15
abundance: -

CDR3aa: CASSSRGVPLLFEAFF
CDR3nt: TGTGCCAGCAGCTCCAGGGGGGTGCCGCTATTGTTTGAAGCTTTCTTT
j_gene: TRBJ1-1
d_gene: TRBD1
v_gene: TRBV7-2
len: 16
abundance: -

CDR3aa: CSVSGLAGGTNTGELFF
CDR3nt: TGCAGCGTTTCAGGCCTAGCGGGGGGGACGAACACCGGGGAGCTGTTTTTT
j_gene: TRBJ2-2
d_gene: TRBD2
v_gene: TRBV29-1
len: 17
abundance: -

CDR3aa: CASSQDHAGFGNTIYF
CDR3nt: TGTGCCAGCAGCCAAGATCACGCAGGGTTTGGAAACACCATATATTTT
j_gene: TRBJ1-3
d_gene: -
v_gene: TRBV4-2
len: 16
abundance: -